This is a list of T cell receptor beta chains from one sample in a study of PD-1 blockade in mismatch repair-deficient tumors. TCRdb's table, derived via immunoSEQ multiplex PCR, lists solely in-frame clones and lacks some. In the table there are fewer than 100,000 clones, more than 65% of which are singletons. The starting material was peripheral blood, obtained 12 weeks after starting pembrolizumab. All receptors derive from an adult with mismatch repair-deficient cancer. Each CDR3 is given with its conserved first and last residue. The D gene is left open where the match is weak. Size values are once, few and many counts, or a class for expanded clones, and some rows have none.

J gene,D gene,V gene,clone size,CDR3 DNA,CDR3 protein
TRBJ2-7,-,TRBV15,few,TGTGCCACCAGCAGAGGGACCTCTAGCGACGAGCAGTACTTC,CATSRGTSSDEQYF
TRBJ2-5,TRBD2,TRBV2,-,TGTGCCAGCAGTGCGGCTAGCGGGGGCCAAGAGACCCAGTACTTC,CASSAASGGQETQYF
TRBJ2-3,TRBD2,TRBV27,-,TGTGCCAGCACCCCCTGGCGGGAGGGGGATACGCAGTATTTT,CASTPWREGDTQYF
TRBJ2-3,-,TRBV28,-,TGTGCCAGCAGCTTAGCGGTCCTCCGGGATACGCAGTATTTT,CASSLAVLRDTQYF
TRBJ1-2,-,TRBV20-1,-,TGCAGTGCTAAGCAGGGAGGCGGCTACACCTTC,CSAKQGGGYTF
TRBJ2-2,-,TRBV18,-,TGTGCCAGCTCCCCCCGTGGGGGTAACGCGAACACCGGGGAGCTGTTTTTT,CASSPRGGNANTGELFF
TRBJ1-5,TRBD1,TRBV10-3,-,TGTGCCATCAGTAACTCGGACAGGGGGCTCGATCAGCCCCAGCATTTT,CAISNSDRGLDQPQHF
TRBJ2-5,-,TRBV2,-,TGTGCCAGCAGGTCAGGAGGGAGAGAGACCCAGTACTTC,CASRSGGRETQYF
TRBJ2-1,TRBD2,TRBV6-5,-,TGTGCCAGCAGTACTAGCGGGAGGGGTAATGAGCAGTTCTTC,CASSTSGRGNEQFF
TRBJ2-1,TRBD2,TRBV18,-,TGTGCCAGCTCACGGGGTAGCGGGTACGATAGGTCCTACAATGAGCAGTTCTTC,CASSRGSGYDRSYNEQFF
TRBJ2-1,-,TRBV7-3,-,TGTGCCAGCAGCTTAGAGGCGAATTCTTTGCCGTTCTTC,CASSLEANSLPFF
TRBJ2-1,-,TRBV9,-,TGTGCCAGCAGTGGACAGCACAATGAGCAGTTCTTC,CASSGQHNEQFF
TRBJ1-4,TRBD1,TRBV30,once,TGTGCCTGGAGTAAGGGACAGGGACCTAATGAAAAACTGTTTTTT,CAWSKGQGPNEKLFF
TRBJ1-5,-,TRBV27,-,TGTGCCAGCAGTTTGGGGCGGGATCAGCCCCAGCATTTT,CASSLGRDQPQHF
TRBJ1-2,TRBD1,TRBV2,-,TGTGCCAGCAGTGTGGGGTACAGGGGGGATCTCTATGGCTACACCTTC,CASSVGYRGDLYGYTF